The 8 T cell receptor beta chains presented below share a single source sample, sequenced in a study of T cell responses to AZD1222 COVID-19 vaccine. The data were produced by immunoSEQ multiplex PCR, yet TCRdb's version contains in-frame clones alone and is incomplete. Among about 160,000 clones, 94% were seen once, and the ten largest hold over 1%. This material consisted of peripheral blood, taken on day 0 of AZD1222 vaccination. Receptor source: an adult in good health.

The V and J genes are TRBV20-1 and TRBJ1-1; D is unresolved. The V end lost 6 bases, the J end lost 5 bases, and 10 bases lay between the germline ends. This CDR3 contains 11 residues. The germline V gene has CDR1 DFQATT and CDR2 SNEGSKA (reference sequence). The CDR3, as DNA: TGCAGTGCCAGGTCCGCGACTGAAGCTTTCTTT. This codes for CSARSATEAFF.

The chain recombines TRBV12-5 with TRBJ2-3, with D possibly TRBD2 on 5 matching bases. CDR3 size: 14 residues. Germline CDR1 and CDR2: LGHNT and FRNRAP. The V gene lost 2 bases and the J gene lost 6 bases, with 12 bases spanning the gap. The DNA of the CDR3 is TGTGCTAGTGGTTTGATACGGACTGGGGATACGCAGTATTTT. Translated: CASGLIRTGDTQYF.

This clone was detected only once. The V gene is TRBV10-3, the J gene TRBJ1-1; 7 nucleotides agree with TRBD1. Trimming took 3 bases from V and 3 from J; bases not matched to a gene: 7. The germline V gene has CDR1 ENHRY and CDR2 SYGVKD. This CDR3 has 15 amino acids. CDR3 in amino acids: CAISDLATGDTEAFF. CDR3 nucleotides: TGTGCCATCAGTGACTTAGCCACAGGGGACACTGAAGCTTTCTTT.

This chain uses TRBV7-9 with TRBJ1-1; tentative D call: TRBD1 (5 bases). This CDR3 has 12 amino acids. Trimming removed 4 bases at V and 8 bases at J, with 11 bases between. CDR1 SEHNR and CDR2 FQNEAQ come from the germline V gene (reference sequence). The CDR3, as DNA: TGTGCCAGCAGCTCCCAGGGAACCGAAGCTTTCTTT. Translated: CASSSQGTEAFF. The variable domain in full, with the rest retrieved from reference TRBV7-9 and TRBJ1-1, is DTGVSQNPRHKITKRGQNVTFRCDPISEHNRLYWYRQTLGQGPEFLTYFQNEAQLEKSRLLSDRFSAERPKGSFSTLEIQRTEQGDSAMYLCASSSQGTEAFFGQGTRLTVV.

The chain employs TRBV5-6 and TRBJ1-5, with a weak D call TRBD1 (5 bases). The CDR3 runs 15 residues. Trimming cost V 3 bases and J 9 bases, with 19 bases left between them. Germline V gene data show CDR1 as SGHDT and CDR2 as YYEEEE. The CDR3 loop is CASSSRSGGRGPQHF. Here the CDR3 DNA reads TGTGCCAGCAGCTCCCGCAGCGGGGGTAGAGGGCCCCAGCATTTT. Full variable domain (outside the CDR3, taken from reference TRBV5-6 and TRBJ1-5): DAGVTQSPTHLIKTRGQQVTLRCSPKSGHDTVSWYQQALGQGPQFIFQYYEEEERQRGNFPDRFSGHQFPNYSSELNVNALLLGDSALYLCASSSRSGGRGPQHFGDGTRLSIL.

The chain couples TRBV6-2 or TRBV6-3 to TRBJ2-1; 8 nucleotides match TRBD2. V lost 5 bases to trimming and J lost 1 base; unmatched junction nucleotides: 10. The CDR3 spans 17 residues. From germline, CDR1 is MNHEY and CDR2 SVGEGT. The CDR3 loop reads CASSRTISGNSYNEQFF. CDR3 in DNA: TGTGCCAGCAGTAGGACAATTAGCGGGAATTCCTACAATGAGCAGTTCTTC.

The rearrangement uses TRBV7-2 and TRBJ2-7; weak D call: TRBD2 (5 bases). Trimming shortened V by 4 bases and J by 0 bases, and 13 bases separated the two germline ends. The germline V gene encodes CDR1 SGHTA and CDR2 FQGNSA. This CDR3 region has 15 residues. CDR3: CASSSEGSSSYEQYV. CDR3 DNA sequence: TGTGCCAGCAGCTCCGAAGGGAGTTCCTCCTACGAGCAGTACGTC.

Only a few counts were recorded for this clone. The chain couples TRBV2 to TRBJ2-1; D unresolved. Germline V gene sequence: CDR1 SNHLY, CDR2 FYNNEI. The ends were cut back, 5 bases at V and 6 bases at J, with 11 bases in the middle. The CDR3 length is 13 residues. The chain's CDR3 is CASSTWVSNEQFF. CDR3 DNA sequence: TGTGCCAGCAGTACGTGGGTGAGCAATGAGCAGTTCTTC.